This T cell receptor beta chain was sequenced in a study of T cells after yellow fever vaccination. Germline CDR1 reads DFQATT; CDR2 reads SNEGSKA (reference sequence). The CDR3 spans 11 residues. Deletions cut 3 bases from V and 2 bases from J, with 5 bases between. Points from the study as a whole: Secondary responses were weaker yet peaked faster, day 5 versus 15. Reappearance after the booster was seen for most primary-vaccination clones, at 96% CD4 and about 90% CD8.

TCRdb independently ran MiXCR on the 5' RACE reads; one entry per CDR3 protein. Of around 310,000 distinct CDR3 sequences in the sample, 8.7% are singletons; the top ten hold 18%. Of note for this clonotype: Its antigen remains unidentified.

This clonotype was sampled from a young man who received the YFV17D yellow fever vaccine. This chain joins TRBV20-1 and TRBJ2-7; D perhaps matches TRBD2 (5 bases). Sequences were derived from PBMCs, sampled on the day of the first yellow fever vaccination. For the CDR3, the DNA is TGCAGTGCTAGCGGGACCTACGAGCAGTACTTC. Amino acid sequence: CSASGTYEQYF.